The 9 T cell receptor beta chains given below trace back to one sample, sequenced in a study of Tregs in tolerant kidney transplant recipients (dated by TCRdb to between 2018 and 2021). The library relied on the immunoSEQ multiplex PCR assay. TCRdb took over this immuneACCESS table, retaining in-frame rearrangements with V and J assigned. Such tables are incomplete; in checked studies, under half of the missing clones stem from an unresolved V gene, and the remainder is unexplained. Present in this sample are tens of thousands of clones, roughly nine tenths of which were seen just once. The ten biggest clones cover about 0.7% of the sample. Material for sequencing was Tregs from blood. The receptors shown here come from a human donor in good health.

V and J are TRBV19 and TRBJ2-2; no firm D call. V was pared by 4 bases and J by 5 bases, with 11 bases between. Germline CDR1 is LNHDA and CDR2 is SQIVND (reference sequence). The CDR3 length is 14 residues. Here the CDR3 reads CASSTGVVTGELFF. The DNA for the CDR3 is TGTGCCAGTAGTACAGGTGTAGTAACCGGGGAGCTGTTTTTT.

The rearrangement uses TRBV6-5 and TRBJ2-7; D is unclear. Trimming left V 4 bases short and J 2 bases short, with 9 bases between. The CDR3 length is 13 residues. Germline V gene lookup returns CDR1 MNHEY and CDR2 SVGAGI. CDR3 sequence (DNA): TGTGCCAGCAGTTTCCATCAAACCTACGAGCAGTACTTC. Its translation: CASSFHQTYEQYF.

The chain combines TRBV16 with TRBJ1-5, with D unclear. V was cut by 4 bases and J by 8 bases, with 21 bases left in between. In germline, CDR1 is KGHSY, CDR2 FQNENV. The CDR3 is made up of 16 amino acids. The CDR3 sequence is CASSRRDGPHLEPQHF. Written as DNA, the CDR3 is TGTGCCAGCAGCCGACGGGATGGTCCGCATCTGGAGCCCCAGCATTTT.

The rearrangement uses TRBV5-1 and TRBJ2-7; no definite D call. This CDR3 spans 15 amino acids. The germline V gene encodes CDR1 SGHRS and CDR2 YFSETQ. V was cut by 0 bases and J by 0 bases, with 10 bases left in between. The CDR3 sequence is CASSLEFGFSYEQYF. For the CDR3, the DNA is TGCGCCAGCAGCTTGGAATTCGGGTTCTCCTACGAGCAGTACTTC.

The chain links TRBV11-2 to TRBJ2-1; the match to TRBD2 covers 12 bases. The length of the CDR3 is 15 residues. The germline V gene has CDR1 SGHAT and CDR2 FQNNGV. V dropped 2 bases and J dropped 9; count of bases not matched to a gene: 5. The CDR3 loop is CASSLIASGRGEQFF. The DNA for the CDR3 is TGTGCCAGCAGCTTAATTGCTAGCGGGAGGGGTGAGCAGTTCTTC.

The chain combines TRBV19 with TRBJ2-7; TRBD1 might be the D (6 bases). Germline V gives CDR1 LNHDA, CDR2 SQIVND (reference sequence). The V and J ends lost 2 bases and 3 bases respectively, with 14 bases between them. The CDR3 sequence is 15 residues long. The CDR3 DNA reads TGTGCCAGTAGTATACAGGGCAGGGGCGGCTACGAGCAGTACTTC. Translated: CASSIQGRGGYEQYF.

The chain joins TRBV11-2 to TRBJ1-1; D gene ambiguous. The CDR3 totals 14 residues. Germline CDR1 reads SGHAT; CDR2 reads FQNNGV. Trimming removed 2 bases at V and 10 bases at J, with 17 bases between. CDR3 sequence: CASSLRSDELRAFF. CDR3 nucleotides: TGTGCCAGCAGCTTAAGGAGTGATGAGCTTAGAGCTTTCTTT.

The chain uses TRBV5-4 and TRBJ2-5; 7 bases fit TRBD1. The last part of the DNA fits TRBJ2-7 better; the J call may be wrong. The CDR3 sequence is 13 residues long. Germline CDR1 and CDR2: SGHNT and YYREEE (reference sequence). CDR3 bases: TGTGCCAGCAGCCAGAGGGACAGCTACGAGCAGTACTTC. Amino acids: CASSQRDSYEQYF.

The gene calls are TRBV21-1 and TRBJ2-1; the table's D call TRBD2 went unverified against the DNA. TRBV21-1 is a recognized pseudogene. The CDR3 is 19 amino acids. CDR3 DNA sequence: TGTGCCAGCAGCAAAAAAAAACCCGAAAGCGGTAGCTCCTACAATGAGCAGTTCTTC. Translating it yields CASSKKKPESGSSYNEQFF.